This is a list of T cell receptor beta chains from one sample in a study of Tregs in tolerant kidney transplant recipients. The data were produced by immunoSEQ multiplex PCR, yet TCRdb's version contains in-frame clones alone and is incomplete. The sample lists around 50,000 clones, approximately 82% seen once, with 5.2% in the top ten. Sample: CD4+ T cells from blood. The receptor source for this set is a human donor in good health. Both conserved end residues are part of each CDR3. D genes are given only for firm matches.

D gene	V gene	J gene	CDR3 DNA	CDR3 protein
-	TRBV5-6	TRBJ2-3	TGTGCCAGCAGCATTGAGCCCACCTCAGATACGCAGTATTTT	CASSIEPTSDTQYF
-	TRBV18	TRBJ1-4	TGTGCCAGCTCACCAAGGGACACCTTAACTAATGAAAAACTGTTTTTT	CASSPRDTLTNEKLFF
TRBD1	TRBV19	TRBJ1-6	TGTGCCAGTAGTACCTACAGGGGGGATGGATTTCTTCGCTTT	CASSTYRGDGFLRF
-	TRBV7-8	TRBJ2-1	TGTGCCAGCAGCTGGGAGAGCTCCTACAATGAGCAGTTCTTC	CASSWESSYNEQFF
-	TRBV9	TRBJ1-4	TGTGCCAGCAGCGAACCGGGACCGGGCGAAAAACTGTTTTTT	CASSEPGPGEKLFF
-	TRBV27	TRBJ1-1	TGTGCCAGCAGACCCCAGGGGAACACTGAAGCTTTCTTT	CASRPQGNTEAFF
TRBD1	TRBV5-1	TRBJ2-1	TGCGCCAGCAGCTTTAATTCGCCGGACAGGGGATACAATGAGCAGTTCTTC	CASSFNSPDRGYNEQFF
-	TRBV4-2	TRBJ1-5	TGTGCCAGCAGCCAAGATATCGGGGGTAGCCACTACAATCAGCCCCAGCATTTT	CASSQDIGGSHYNQPQHF
TRBD2	TRBV11-2	TRBJ2-1	TGTGCCAGCAGCCCACGTCTAGCGGGAGGGAACAATGAGCAGTTCTTC	CASSPRLAGGNNEQFF
-	TRBV6-1	TRBJ2-3	TGTGCCAGCAGGCAGGTACAAGGTACGCAGTATTTT	CASRQVQGTQYF
TRBD2	TRBV4-1	TRBJ2-5	TGCGCCAGCAGCCGTCCCGGGACTAGCGGGATGAAGACCCAGTACTTC	CASSRPGTSGMKTQYF
TRBD1	TRBV18	TRBJ2-1	TGTGCCAGCTCAAGCTGGGACGCGGGACAGGGAGCCTACAATGAGCAGTTCTTC	CASSSWDAGQGAYNEQFF
-	TRBV10-3	TRBJ1-5	TGTGCCATCAGTGAGGGGCGGTGGGATCAGCCCCAGCATTTT	CAISEGRWDQPQHF
TRBD1	TRBV18	TRBJ2-7	TGTGCCAGCTCACCACGCACCGGGACAGGATACGAGCAGTACTTC	CASSPRTGTGYEQYF
-	TRBV6-5	TRBJ1-2	TGTGCCAGCAGTTACTCTGGAGTCTATGGCTACACCTTC	CASSYSGVYGYTF